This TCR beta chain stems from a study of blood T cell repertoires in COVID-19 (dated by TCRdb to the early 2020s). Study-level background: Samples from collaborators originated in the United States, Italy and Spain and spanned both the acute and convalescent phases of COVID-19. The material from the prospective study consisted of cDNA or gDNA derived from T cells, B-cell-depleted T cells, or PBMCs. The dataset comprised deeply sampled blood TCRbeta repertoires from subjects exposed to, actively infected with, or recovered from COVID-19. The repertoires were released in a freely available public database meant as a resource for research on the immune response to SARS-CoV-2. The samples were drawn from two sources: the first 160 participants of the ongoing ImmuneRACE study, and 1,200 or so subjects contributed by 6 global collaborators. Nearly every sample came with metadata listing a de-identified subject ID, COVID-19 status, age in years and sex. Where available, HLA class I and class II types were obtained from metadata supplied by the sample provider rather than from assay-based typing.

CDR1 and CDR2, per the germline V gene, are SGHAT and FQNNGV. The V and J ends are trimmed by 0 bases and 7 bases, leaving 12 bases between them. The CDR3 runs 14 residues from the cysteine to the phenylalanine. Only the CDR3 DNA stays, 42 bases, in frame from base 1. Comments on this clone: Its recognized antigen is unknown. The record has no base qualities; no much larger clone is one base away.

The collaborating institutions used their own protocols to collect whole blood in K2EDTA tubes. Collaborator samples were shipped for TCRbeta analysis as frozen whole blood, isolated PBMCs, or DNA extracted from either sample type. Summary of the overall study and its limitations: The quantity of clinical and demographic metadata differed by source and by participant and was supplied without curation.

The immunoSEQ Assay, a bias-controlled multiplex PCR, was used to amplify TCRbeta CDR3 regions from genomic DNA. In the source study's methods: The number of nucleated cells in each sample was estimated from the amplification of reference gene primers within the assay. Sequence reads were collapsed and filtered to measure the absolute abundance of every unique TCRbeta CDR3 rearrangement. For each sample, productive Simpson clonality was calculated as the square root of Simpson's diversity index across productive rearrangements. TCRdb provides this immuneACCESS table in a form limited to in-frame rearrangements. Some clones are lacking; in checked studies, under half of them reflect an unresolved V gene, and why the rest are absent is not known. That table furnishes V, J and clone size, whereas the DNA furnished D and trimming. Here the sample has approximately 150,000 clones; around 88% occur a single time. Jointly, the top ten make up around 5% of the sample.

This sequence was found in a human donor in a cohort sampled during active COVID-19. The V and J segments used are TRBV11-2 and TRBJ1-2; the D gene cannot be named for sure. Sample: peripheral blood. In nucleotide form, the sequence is TGTGCCAGCAGCTTAGACCTACTGAGGGCTGGCTACACCTTC. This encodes CASSLDLLRAGYTF.